This TCR beta chain was sequenced for a study of beta chain features in type 1 diabetes. Sequencing targeted expressed TCRB transcripts, as all isolated RNA had been reverse transcribed. Read counts averaged around 3.9 million for samples of naive, central memory and regulatory T cells. Sequencing was performed with immunoSEQ multiplex PCR; in TCRdb, only in-frame clones are kept and a portion is missing. Of around 20,000 clones listed, roughly 66% are singletons. Blood was collected once per donor into heparin, averaging roughly 120 mL. Study-wide results and limits: People with Type 1 diabetes carried modestly yet significantly shorter TCRB CDR3s in all four CD4+ subsets. Short templates might get an advantage during PCR, and this would be equal in patients and controls. The study left unresolved whether HLA type influences TCRB rearrangement.

CDR1 is SGHTA and CDR2 is FQGNSA in the germline V gene. V was trimmed by 5 bases and J by 5 bases, leaving 9 bases between them. This CDR3 region has 12 residues. This clone occurred a few times. Antigen specificity is unknown. The J gene is TRBJ2-5, the V gene TRBV7-2, with D uncertain. Sequenced material: Tregs from blood. The TCR originated in a man younger than 35 with type 1 diabetes. This chain's CDR3 is CASSQVRETQYF. DNA of the CDR3: TGTGCCAGCAGCCAAGTGCGGGAGACCCAGTACTTC. Looking up the rest from reference TRBV7-2 and TRBJ2-5 gives the full variable domain: GAGVSQSPSNKVTEKGKDVELRCDPISGHTALYWYRQSLGQGLEFLIYFQGNSAPDKSGLPSDRFSAERTGGSVSTLTIQRTQQEDSAVYLCASSQVRETQYFGPGTRLLVL.